What follows are 15 T cell receptor beta chains derived from one specimen sequenced in a study of glioma-infiltrating T cells after dendritic cell vaccination listed by TCRdb under 2016. The meaning of the sample's time point label: after dendritic cell vaccination, including at tumor progression/relapse. The library was made by the immunoSEQ multiplex PCR assay. TCRdb mirrors the immuneACCESS table, restricted to in-frame sequences. Some clones are absent from its copies; in checked studies, under half trace to an unresolved V gene, and the reason for the others is unknown. Recorded for this sample are 9,500 to 13,000 clones; 81% of them occurred a single time. Over 40% of the sample is in the top ten clones. Here the sequenced sample was blood, taken after dendritic cell vaccination. These receptors were taken from a human donor with glioblastoma.

The V and J genes are TRBV7-9 and TRBJ2-3; possible D gene TRBD2, 7 bases. This CDR3 has 16 amino acids. Germline CDR1 is SEHNR and CDR2 is FQNEAQ (reference sequence). With 5 bases removed from V and 2 bases from J, the gap between germline ends came to 17 bases. This chain's CDR3 is CASSPGAGALTDTQYF. CDR3 DNA: TGTGCCAGCAGCCCGGGGGCGGGGGCCCTCACAGATACGCAGTATTTT.

The rearrangement uses TRBV5-6 and TRBJ2-5, with D maybe TRBD1 (6 bases). The CDR3 consists of 14 residues. Trimming cost V 3 bases and J 7 bases, with 16 bases left between them. Germline V gene data show CDR1 as SGHDT and CDR2 as YYEEEE. DNA of the CDR3: TGTGCCAGCAGCTCTGACAGGATGTCACGGACCCAGTACTTC. Encoded protein: CASSSDRMSRTQYF.

The chain uses TRBV14 and TRBJ1-4; TRBD1 might be the D (5 bases). In germline, CDR1 is SGHDN, CDR2 FVKESK. The ends were cut back, 0 bases at V and 3 bases at J, with 17 bases in the middle. The CDR3 spans 18 residues. The CDR3 nucleotides read TGTGCCAGCAGCCAAGATATTCTTAGGGGATCGGCTAATGAAAAACTGTTTTTT. Encoded protein: CASSQDILRGSANEKLFF.

This chain links TRBV7-9 with TRBJ1-2, with 9 positions matching TRBD1. After removal of 5 bases from V and 7 bases from J, the junction contained 5 bases not matched to a gene. Looked up from germline, CDR1 is SEHNR and CDR2 is FQNEAQ (reference sequence). The CDR3 has 13 amino acids. This CDR3 is CASSLRQGGGYTF. The DNA of the CDR3 is TGTGCCAGCAGCCTCCGACAGGGGGGTGGCTACACCTTC.

This clone has a single count. The genes are TRBV7-2 and TRBJ1-2, with TRBD1 as a possible D gene (5 bases). Germline V CDR1 and CDR2: SGHTA, FQGNSA. This CDR3 is 12 amino acids long. Trimming removed 5 bases at V and 7 bases at J, with 11 bases between. In DNA, the CDR3 is TGTGCCAGCAGCCCCCGCCAGGGTGGCTACACCTTC. Translating it yields CASSPRQGGYTF.

The chain joins TRBV28 to TRBJ2-4; weak D call: TRBD1 (5 bases). CDR3 length: 14 residues. V was cut by 6 bases and J by 4 bases, with 13 bases left in between. Germline CDR1 and CDR2: MDHEN and SYDVKM. Here the CDR3 reads CASSLRYRKNIQYF. CDR3 sequence (DNA): TGTGCCAGCAGCCTCAGATACAGGAAAAACATTCAGTACTTC.

The gene calls are TRBV2 and TRBJ1-4, with D possibly being TRBD1 (6 bases). Germline assignment: CDR1 SNHLY and CDR2 FYNNEI. The CDR3 contains 15 residues. The V and J ends lost 8 bases and 5 bases respectively, with 18 bases between them. CDR3 region: CASGPLWDKNEKLFF. Written as DNA, the CDR3 is TGTGCCAGCGGCCCCCTGTGGGACAAAAATGAAAAACTGTTTTTT.

The CDR3 DNA is TGTGCCAGTAGTACTTGGCGGGAGGTCTCCGATGAGCAGTTCTTC. This encodes CASSTWREVSDEQFF. The V gene is TRBV19, the J gene TRBJ2-1; TRBD2 aligns across 8 bases. The junction had 10 bases not matched to a gene; V was cut back by 4 bases and J by 8 bases. Germline V gives CDR1 LNHDA, CDR2 SQIVND (reference sequence). This CDR3 has 15 amino acids. The full variable domain, completed using reference TRBV19 and TRBJ2-1, is DGGITQSPKYLFRKEGQNVTLSCEQNLNHDAMYWYRQDPGQGLRLIYYSQIVNDFQKGDIAEGYSVSREKKESFPLTVTSAQKNPTAFYLCASSTWREVSDEQFFGPGTRLTVL.

Only a few counts were recorded for this clone. The gene calls are TRBV6-5 and TRBJ1-6, with a weak D call TRBD1 (5 bases). This CDR3 region has 15 residues. The germline CDR1 and CDR2 sequences are MNHEY and SVGAGI. V lost 7 bases to trimming and J lost 7 bases, with 17 bases between them. The CDR3 coding sequence is TGTGCCAGCACCGCCGCGGGACGGATGAATTCACCCCTCCACTTT. Translated: CASTAAGRMNSPLHF.

This clone has only a few counts. The chain recombines TRBV30 with TRBJ2-7; possibly TRBD2 for D (6 bases). Germline lookup yields CDR1 GTSNPN and CDR2 SVGIG (reference sequence). The length of the CDR3 is 12 residues. CDR3 amino acids: CANAGNSYEQYF. CDR3 coding DNA: TGTGCTAACGCGGGAAACTCCTACGAGCAGTACTTC. Looking up the rest from reference TRBV30 and TRBJ2-7 gives the full variable domain: SQTIHQWPATLVQPVGSPLSLECTVEGTSNPNLYWYRQAAGRGLQLLFYSVGIGQISSEVPQNLSASRPQDRQFILSSKKLLLSDSGFYLCANAGNSYEQYFGPGTRLTVT.

The chain links TRBV4-2 to TRBJ2-1; no clear D gene. V lost 4 bases to trimming and J lost 2 bases, with 9 bases between them. Germline V lookup: CDR1 LGHNA, CDR2 YNFKEQ. The CDR3 extends over 14 amino acids. The CDR3 loop is CASSLADTYNEQFF. The CDR3 DNA is TGTGCCAGCAGCCTGGCGGATACCTACAATGAGCAGTTCTTC.

The CDR3 nucleotides are TGTGCCAGCAGCAAAGGGGGACAGCCCAATGAAAAACTGTTTTTT. It yields the protein CASSKGGQPNEKLFF. V usage is TRBV21-1 and J usage is TRBJ1-4; TRBD1 is the table's D call and was not checked against the DNA. TRBV21-1 is an annotated pseudogene. The CDR3 totals 15 residues.

The rearrangement joins TRBV28 to TRBJ1-1; 7 bases match TRBD1. This CDR3 spans 13 amino acids. The V gene's germline CDR1 is MDHEN and CDR2 SYDVKM. Losses at the gene ends were 6 bases for V and 6 bases for J; bases not matched to a gene: 7. CDR3: CASRVLGGSEAFF. CDR3 DNA sequence: TGTGCCAGCAGAGTCCTAGGGGGCTCTGAAGCTTTCTTT.

The DNA of the CDR3 is TGTGCCAGTAGTCCAGGGGCCGGGACAGGGCCTCGCGAGCAGTACTTC. Translation gives CASSPGAGTGPREQYF. This chain uses TRBV19 with TRBJ2-7; 9 nucleotides align to TRBD1. The CDR3 is made up of 16 amino acids. Germline CDR1 and CDR2: LNHDA and SQIVND (reference sequence). V dropped 5 bases and J dropped 6; count of bases not matched to a gene: 14.

The chain carries TRBV5-6 and TRBJ2-1, with a tentative D call TRBD1 (6 bases). Germline V gives CDR1 SGHDT, CDR2 YYEEEE. The CDR3 contains 13 residues. The V and J ends lost 2 bases and 7 bases respectively, with 10 bases between them. The chain's CDR3 is CASSFGTSNEQFF. CDR3 coding DNA: TGTGCCAGCAGCTTTGGGACATCGAATGAGCAGTTCTTC.